Following are 17 T cell receptor beta chains from one sample sequenced in a study of blood T cell repertoires in COVID-19. Clones were read by immunoSEQ multiplex PCR, and TCRdb kept only the in-frame ones, dropping some. The table records approximately 230,000 clones, approximately 90% of them present only once. What was sequenced was PBMCs or T cells enriched from blood (not recorded which). The origin of the receptors is a woman aged 18-30 years who had recovered from COVID-19.

The rearrangement links TRBV2 to TRBJ1-4, with D possibly being TRBD1 (5 bases). CDR3 length equals 15 residues. From germline, CDR1 is SNHLY and CDR2 FYNNEI. With 4 bases removed from V and 0 bases from J, the gap between germline ends came to 9 bases. Written as DNA, the CDR3 is TGTGCCAGCAGTGTACAGGCTACAACTAATGAAAAACTGTTTTTT. Its translation: CASSVQATTNEKLFF. Variable domain in full (rest from reference TRBV2 and TRBJ1-4): EPEVTQTPSHQVTQMGQEVILRCVPISNHLYFYWYRQILGQKVEFLVSFYNNEISEKSEIFDDQFSVERPDGSNFTLKIRSTKLEDSAMYFCASSVQATTNEKLFFGSGTQLSVL.

The chain couples TRBV27 to TRBJ1-4, with D possibly matching TRBD1 (5 bases). V was pared by 2 bases and J by 7 bases, with 14 bases between. Germline V CDR1 and CDR2: MNHEY, SMNVEV (reference sequence). The CDR3 covers 15 residues. CDR3 DNA sequence: TGTGCCAGCAGTTTAGCGGCCCAGGGTAGTGAAAAACTGTTTTTT. Amino acids: CASSLAAQGSEKLFF. The complete variable domain, with remaining parts taken from reference TRBV27 and TRBJ1-4, reads EAQVTQNPRYLITVTGKKLTVTCSQNMNHEYMSWYRQDPGLGLRQIYYSMNVEVTDKGDVPEGYKVSRKEKRNFPLILESPSPNQTSLYFCASSLAAQGSEKLFFGSGTQLSVL.

The gene calls are TRBV6-5 and TRBJ1-5; a weak D match, TRBD1 (5 bases). This CDR3 has 15 residues. Germline V gene lookup returns CDR1 MNHEY and CDR2 SVGAGI. V lost 6 bases and J 6 bases, leaving 18 bases between the germline ends. CDR3 bases: TGTGCCAGCAGGAAGGGGAGTTGGGGGGGTCAGCCCCAGCATTTT. It yields the protein CASRKGSWGGQPQHF.

The sample holds one count of this clone. The chain uses TRBV7-9 and TRBJ2-5; D perhaps matches TRBD1 (5 bases). From germline, CDR1 is SEHNR and CDR2 FQNEAQ (reference sequence). This CDR3 is 15 amino acids long. V lost 5 bases to trimming and J lost 5 bases, with 18 bases between them. As DNA, the CDR3 is TGTGCCAGCAGCCAAGGGGCGATAGGGGTCGAGACCCAGTACTTC. Translated: CASSQGAIGVETQYF.

This chain uses TRBV5-4 with TRBJ2-7, with 8 bases matching TRBD1. Germline V gene sequence: CDR1 SGHNT, CDR2 YYREEE (reference sequence). The CDR3 contains 15 residues. The junction had 9 bases not matched to a gene; V was cut back by 4 bases and J by 3 bases. CDR3 residues: CASSPGQGHYYEQYF. CDR3 coding DNA: TGTGCCAGCAGCCCCGGACAGGGACATTACTACGAGCAGTACTTC.

This rearrangement joins TRBV5-1 to TRBJ1-1; the match to TRBD1 covers 9 bases. This CDR3 has 15 amino acids. V shed 4 bases and J 8 bases; nucleotides not matched to a gene: 12. CDR1 SGHRS and CDR2 YFSETQ come from the germline V gene. The CDR3 here is CASSEQPGQGAEAFF. CDR3 sequence (DNA): TGCGCCAGCAGCGAGCAACCGGGACAGGGCGCAGAAGCTTTCTTT.

The genes are TRBV18 and TRBJ1-2; 8 nucleotides match TRBD1. J was trimmed by 6 bases and V by 3 bases; bases with no gene match: 6. CDR1 and CDR2 (germline): KGHSH, LQKENI. The CDR3 sequence is 14 residues long. The CDR3 DNA follows: TGTGCCAGCTCACCGAAACACAGGGGGAATGGCTACACCTTC. It yields the protein CASSPKHRGNGYTF.

The CDR3 region is CASSRTGGEIPEAFF. The CDR3 DNA sequence: TGCGCCAGCAGCCGGACAGGGGGCGAGATCCCTGAAGCTTTCTTT. The chain has TRBV5-1 and TRBJ1-1, with 11 bases matching TRBD1. The CDR3 is made up of 15 amino acids. The J segment lost 6 bases and the V segment lost 4 bases, leaving 8 bases of the junction unmatched. CDR1 SGHRS and CDR2 YFSETQ come from the germline V gene.

This clone was picked up one time. V and J are TRBV19 and TRBJ2-5, with D possibly being TRBD2 (5 bases). V was cut by 4 bases and J by 5 bases, with 11 bases left in between. The CDR3 consists of 13 residues. From germline, CDR1 is LNHDA and CDR2 SQIVND (reference sequence). The CDR3 loop is CASSTRRFETQYF. The CDR3 coding sequence is TGTGCCAGTAGTACCAGGAGGTTTGAGACCCAGTACTTC.

The chain recombines TRBV6-2 or TRBV6-3 with TRBJ2-7, with 7 nucleotides matching TRBD1. The CDR3 sequence is 14 residues long. V lost 6 bases and J lost 5; bases outside the gene matches: 10. Per germline, CDR1 MNHEY and CDR2 SVGEGT. CDR3 in amino acids: CASSPRQGSHEQYF. The DNA of the CDR3 is TGTGCCAGCAGCCCTAGACAGGGATCCCACGAGCAGTACTTC.

The chain uses TRBV10-3 and TRBJ1-2; 7 positions match TRBD1. After removal of 2 bases from V and 4 bases from J, the junction contained 7 bases not matched to a gene. The germline gives CDR1 ENHRY, CDR2 SYGVKD. The CDR3 sequence is 15 residues long. CDR3 amino acids: CAISEGQAYLYGYTF. In DNA form, the CDR3 reads TGTGCCATCAGTGAGGGACAGGCCTACCTCTATGGCTACACCTTC.

J is TRBJ1-4 and V is TRBV11-2, with no clear D. Germline assignment: CDR1 SGHAT and CDR2 FQNNGV. V lost 1 base and J lost 7, with 7 bases in between. The CDR3 totals 13 residues. The CDR3 sequence is CASSLGYSEKLFF. Here the CDR3 DNA reads TGTGCCAGCAGCTTAGGGTATAGTGAAAAACTGTTTTTT.

CDR3 nucleotides: TGTGCCAGCCGACGACAGGGAGGTCAGCCCCAGCATTTT. Protein sequence: CASRRQGGQPQHF. The rearrangement uses TRBV6-5 and TRBJ1-5, with 7 bases lining up with TRBD1. With 8 bases clipped from V and 6 bases from J, the junction kept 7 bases outside the gene matches. The germline V gene has CDR1 MNHEY and CDR2 SVGAGI. This CDR3 contains 13 residues.

The CDR3 reads CASSQRAGMDTQYF. The CDR3 bases are TGTGCCAGCAGCCAAAGAGCGGGGATGGATACGCAGTATTTT. This sequence joins TRBV3-1 (or the pseudogene TRBV3-2) and TRBJ2-3; the match to TRBD2 covers 7 bases. The CDR3 is 14 residues long. In germline, CDR1 is LGHDT, CDR2 YNNKEL (reference sequence). After removal of 2 bases from V and 6 bases from J, the junction contained 5 bases not matched to a gene.

This clone was seen a few times. The chain links TRBV27 to TRBJ1-1; TRBD1 matches 8 bases. Looked up from germline, CDR1 is MNHEY and CDR2 is SMNVEV (reference sequence). The CDR3 sequence is 14 residues long. Unmatched junction bases numbered 3, after V lost 6 bases and J lost 0 bases. DNA of the CDR3: TGTGCCAGCAGCCGACAGGGGATGAACACTGAAGCTTTCTTT. Protein product: CASSRQGMNTEAFF.

The CDR3 region is CASRGAGNNQPQHF. The CDR3 nucleotides read TGTGCCAGTAGGGGCGCGGGAAACAATCAGCCCCAGCATTTT. This chain links TRBV19 with TRBJ1-5; D not certain. This CDR3 region has 14 residues. From germline, CDR1 is LNHDA and CDR2 SQIVND (reference sequence). Trimming pared 6 bases from V and 3 bases from J, leaving 12 bases between.

The V gene is TRBV19, the J gene TRBJ1-5, with TRBD1 as a possible D gene (5 bases). The germline V gene encodes CDR1 LNHDA and CDR2 SQIVND (reference sequence). The V gene lost 9 bases and the J gene lost 7 bases, with 13 bases spanning the gap. The CDR3 is 12 amino acids. The CDR3 sequence: CASNRRGQPQHF. CDR3 nucleotide sequence: TGTGCCAGCAATCGGCGGGGGCAGCCCCAGCATTTT.